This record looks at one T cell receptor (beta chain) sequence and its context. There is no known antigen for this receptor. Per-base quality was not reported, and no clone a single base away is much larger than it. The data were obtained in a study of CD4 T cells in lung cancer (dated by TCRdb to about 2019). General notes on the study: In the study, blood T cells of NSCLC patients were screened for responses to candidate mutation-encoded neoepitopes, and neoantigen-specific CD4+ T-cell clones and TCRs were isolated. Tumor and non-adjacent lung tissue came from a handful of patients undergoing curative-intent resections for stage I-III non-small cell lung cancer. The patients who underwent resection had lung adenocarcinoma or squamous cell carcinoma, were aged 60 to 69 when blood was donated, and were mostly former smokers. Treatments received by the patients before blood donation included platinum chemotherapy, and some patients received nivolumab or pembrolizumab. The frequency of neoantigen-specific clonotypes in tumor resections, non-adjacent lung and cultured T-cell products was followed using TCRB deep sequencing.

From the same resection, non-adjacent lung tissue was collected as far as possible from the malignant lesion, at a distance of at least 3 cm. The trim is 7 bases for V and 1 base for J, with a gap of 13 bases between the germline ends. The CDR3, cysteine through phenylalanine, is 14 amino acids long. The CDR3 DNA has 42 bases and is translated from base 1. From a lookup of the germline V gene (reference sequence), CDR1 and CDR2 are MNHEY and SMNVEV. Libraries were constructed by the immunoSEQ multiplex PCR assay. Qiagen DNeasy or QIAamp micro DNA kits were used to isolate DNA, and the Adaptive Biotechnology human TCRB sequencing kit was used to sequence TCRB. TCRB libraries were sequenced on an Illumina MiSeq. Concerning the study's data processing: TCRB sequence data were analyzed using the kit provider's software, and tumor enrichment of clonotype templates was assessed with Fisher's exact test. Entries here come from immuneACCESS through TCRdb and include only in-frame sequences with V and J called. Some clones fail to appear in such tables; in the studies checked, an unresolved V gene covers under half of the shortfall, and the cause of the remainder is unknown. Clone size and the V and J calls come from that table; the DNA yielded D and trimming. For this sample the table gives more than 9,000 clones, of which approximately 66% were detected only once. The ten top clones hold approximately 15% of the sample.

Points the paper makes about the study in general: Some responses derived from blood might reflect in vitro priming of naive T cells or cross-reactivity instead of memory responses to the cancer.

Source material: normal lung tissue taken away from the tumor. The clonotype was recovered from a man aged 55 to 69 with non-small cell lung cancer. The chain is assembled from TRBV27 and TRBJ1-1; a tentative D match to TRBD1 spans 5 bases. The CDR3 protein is CASIPGQPNTEAFF. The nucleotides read TGTGCCAGCATTCCCGGACAACCGAACACTGAAGCTTTCTTT.